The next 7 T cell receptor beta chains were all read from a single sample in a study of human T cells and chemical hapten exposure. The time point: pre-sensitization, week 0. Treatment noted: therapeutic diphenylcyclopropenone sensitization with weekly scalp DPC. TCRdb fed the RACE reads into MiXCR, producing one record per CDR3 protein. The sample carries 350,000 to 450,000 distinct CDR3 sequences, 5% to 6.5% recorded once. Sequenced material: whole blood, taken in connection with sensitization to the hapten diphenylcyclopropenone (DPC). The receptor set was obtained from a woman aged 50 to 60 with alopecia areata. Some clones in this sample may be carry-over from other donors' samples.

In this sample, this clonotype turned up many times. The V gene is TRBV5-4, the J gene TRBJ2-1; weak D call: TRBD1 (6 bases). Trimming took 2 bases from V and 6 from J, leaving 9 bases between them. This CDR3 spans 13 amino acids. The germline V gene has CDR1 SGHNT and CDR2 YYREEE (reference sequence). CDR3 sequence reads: CASSFEGGNEQFF. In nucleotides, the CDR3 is TGTGCCAGCAGCTTCGAAGGGGGCAATGAGCAGTTCTTC.

CDR3 residues: CASSQGNGVFTDTQYF. The CDR3 DNA reads as TGCGCCAGCAGCCAAGGGAACGGGGTCTTCACAGATACGCAGTATTTT. This rearrangement joins TRBV4-1 to TRBJ2-3, with D maybe TRBD2 (5 bases). Germline CDR1 and CDR2: MGHRA and YSYEKL. V gave up 1 base and J gave up 2 bases, with 13 bases separating them. This CDR3 has 16 residues.

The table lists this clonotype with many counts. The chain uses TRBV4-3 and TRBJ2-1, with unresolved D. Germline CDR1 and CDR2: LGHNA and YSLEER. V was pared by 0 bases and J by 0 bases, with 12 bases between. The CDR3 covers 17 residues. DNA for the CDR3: TGCGCCAGCAGCCAAGATCCGGGCGCTAGCTCCTACAATGAGCAGTTCTTC. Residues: CASSQDPGASSYNEQFF.

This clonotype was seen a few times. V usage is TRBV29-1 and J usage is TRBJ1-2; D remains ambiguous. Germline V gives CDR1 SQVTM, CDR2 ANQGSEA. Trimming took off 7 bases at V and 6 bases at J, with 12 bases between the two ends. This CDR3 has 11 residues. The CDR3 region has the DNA TGCAGCGCCGGACTGGGGAATGGCTACACCTTC. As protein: CSAGLGNGYTF.

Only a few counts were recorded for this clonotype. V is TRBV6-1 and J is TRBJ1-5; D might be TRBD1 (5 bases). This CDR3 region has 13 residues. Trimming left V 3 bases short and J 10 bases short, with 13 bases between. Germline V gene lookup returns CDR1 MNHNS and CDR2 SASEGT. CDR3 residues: CASSETGVGPQHF. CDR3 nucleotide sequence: TGTGCCAGCAGTGAGACGGGGGTCGGCCCCCAGCATTTT.

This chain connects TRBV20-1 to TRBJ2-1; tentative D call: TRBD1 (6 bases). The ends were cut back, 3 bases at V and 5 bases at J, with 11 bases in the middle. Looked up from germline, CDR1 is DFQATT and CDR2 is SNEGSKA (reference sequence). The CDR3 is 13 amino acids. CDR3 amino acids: CSASRGGHNEQFF. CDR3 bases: TGCAGTGCTAGCCGAGGGGGTCACAATGAGCAGTTCTTC.

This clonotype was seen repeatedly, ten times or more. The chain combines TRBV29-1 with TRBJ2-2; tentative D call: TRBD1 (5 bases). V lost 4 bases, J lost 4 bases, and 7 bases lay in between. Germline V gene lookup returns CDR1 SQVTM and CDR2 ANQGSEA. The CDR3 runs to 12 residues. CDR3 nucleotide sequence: TGCAGCGTTGGACAGTCCACCGGGGAGCTGTTTTTT. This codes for CSVGQSTGELFF.